Listed here is a single T cell receptor beta chain. No antigen is known for it. This record comes from a study of T cells in pancreatic ductal adenocarcinoma. General study findings and limits: The resected cohort was biased toward the minority with early-stage disease.

The protocol was immunoSEQ multiplex PCR, while the TCRdb copy is restricted to in-frame clones and leaves out a portion. The table has 100,000 or so clones, about 95% seen once. Selected pancreatic ductal adenocarcinoma patients had undergone surgery without neoadjuvant therapy. This CDR3 is 15 amino acids long. Germline V CDR1 and CDR2: KGHSH, LQKENI. Trimming cost V 2 bases and J 1 base; bases outside gene matches: 4. This receptor was obtained from a human donor with pancreatic ductal adenocarcinoma. Input material: PBMCs. The chain carries TRBV18 and TRBJ1-1, with 7 bases aligning to TRBD1. The CDR3 is CASSPTYRGNTEAFF. In DNA form, the CDR3 reads TGTGCCAGCTCACCAACGTACAGGGGGAACACTGAAGCTTTCTTT.